The rows below give T cell receptor beta chains drawn from one sample of a study of blood T cells in healthy people across ages. TCRdb re-called the 5' RACE reads with MiXCR, one entry per CDR3 protein. The sample shows 1,500,000 or so distinct CDR3 sequences, approximately 60% of them seen only once. Sequencing was done on a sample of blood. The receptor set was obtained from a young man in good health. Both conserved end residues are part of each CDR3. D genes are given only for firm matches. The listing skips clone size in some rows; elsewhere it reads once, few, many or a size class.

v_gene	d_gene	j_gene	abundance	CDR3nt	CDR3aa
TRBV4-2	.	TRBJ2-3	many	TGTGCCAGCAGCCAAGATCCCCCTAGTGGTGCAGATACGCAGTATTTT	CASSQDPPSGADTQYF
TRBV4-3	.	TRBJ2-1	few	TGCGCCAGCAGCCAAGAATCTGGTCCACGAGCCTACAATGAGCAGTTCTTC	CASSQESGPRAYNEQFF
TRBV4-1	TRBD1	TRBJ1-1	.	TGCGCCAGCAGCCAATACTTAGACAGGGGGGGCACTGAAGCTTTCTTT	CASSQYLDRGGTEAFF
TRBV11-2	TRBD1	TRBJ1-2	.	TGTGCCAGCAGCTTTACAACAGGGGGCGAAGGAGGCTACACCTTC	CASSFTTGGEGGYTF
TRBV7-9	.	TRBJ2-5	.	TGTGCCAGCAGCTTAAACACAGGGCTGGACCGCCTCCACCAAGAGACCCAGTACTTC	CASSLNTGLDRLHQETQYF
TRBV29-1	.	TRBJ1-2	few	TGCAGCGTTGATGGCTGGGAGGGAGGTTCTGGCTACACCTTC	CSVDGWEGGSGYTF
TRBV2	TRBD2	TRBJ2-1	few	TGTGCCAGCAGTGAATTTGGGGGGGAACCTGGTGAGCAGTTCTTC	CASSEFGGEPGEQFF
TRBV4-2	TRBD2	TRBJ2-7	.	TGTGCCAGCAGCCAAGTGGCTAGCGGGGATTACGAGCAGTACTTC	CASSQVASGDYEQYF
TRBV20-1	.	TRBJ2-5	.	TGCAGTGCTAGAGATAGTACCAGGCCACAAGAGACCCAGTACTTC	CSARDSTRPQETQYF
TRBV29-1	.	TRBJ2-1	.	TGCAGCGTTGTTCTCACCGTTAACAATGAGCAGTTCTTC	CSVVLTVNNEQFF
TRBV20-1	TRBD1	TRBJ2-5	.	TGCAGTGCTCCAAGGACAGGACAAGAGACCCAGTACTTC	CSAPRTGQETQYF
TRBV11-2	.	TRBJ1-2	.	TGTGCCAGCAGCTTAAGTTGGTCTTACAATGGCTACACCTTC	CASSLSWSYNGYTF
TRBV12-3/TRBV12-4	.	TRBJ1-1	.	TGTGCCAGCAGTTTTTATACAAACACTGAAGCTTTCTTT	CASSFYTNTEAFF
TRBV12-3/TRBV12-4	.	TRBJ2-7	.	TGTGCCAGCAGTTTAGATAGGACTGCCAGTACGGCCTACGAGCAGTACTTC	CASSLDRTASTAYEQYF
TRBV7-2	.	TRBJ1-2	.	TGTGCCAGCAGCTTAGTAAGGGGGTCGGACTATGGCTACACCTTC	CASSLVRGSDYGYTF
TRBV20-1	.	TRBJ2-5	.	TGCAGTGCTAGTGACGTTCTCAGGGGAGAGACCCAGTACTTC	CSASDVLRGETQYF
TRBV12-3/TRBV12-4	.	TRBJ2-1	.	TGTGCCAGCGGGTCGGGCGCATACAATGAGCAGTTCTTC	CASGSGAYNEQFF
TRBV7-9	TRBD1	TRBJ2-2	few	TGTGCCAGCGGGGCCTACCGGGACAGATCATACACCGGGGAGCTGTTTTTT	CASGAYRDRSYTGELFF
TRBV20-1	.	TRBJ2-1	.	TGCAGTGCTAGAGAAACCTGGGACTCCCCAACCTCCTACTACAATGAGCAGTTCTTC	CSARETWDSPTSYYNEQFF
TRBV6-5	.	TRBJ2-1	few	TGTGCCAGCAGCCGAAACTTAGCGGATGAGCAGTTCTTC	CASSRNLADEQFF
TRBV12-3/TRBV12-4	.	TRBJ2-5	.	TGTGCCAGCAGTTTAGGCGCGGTTCAGGCCCAAGAGACCCAGTACTTC	CASSLGAVQAQETQYF
TRBV4-3	.	TRBJ1-2	.	TGCGCCAGCAGCCAAGTCCTGGGTGAGGGCTACACCTTC	CASSQVLGEGYTF
TRBV11-2	.	TRBJ2-6	once	TGTGCCAGCAGCCCAATAGGGCGGTCTGGGACCAACGTCCTGACTTTC	CASSPIGRSGTNVLTF
TRBV7-9	.	TRBJ2-7	once	TGTGCCAGCAGCGGGGCGGGCGCCCACGAGCAGTACTTC	CASSGAGAHEQYF
TRBV20-1	.	TRBJ1-1	.	TGCAGTGCTACGCGACAGATGAACACTGAAGCTTTCTTT	CSATRQMNTEAFF
TRBV29-1	TRBD2	TRBJ2-7	.	TGCAGCGTTGAAGACTGGACTAGTTTATCCAACGAGCAGTACTTC	CSVEDWTSLSNEQYF
TRBV2	.	TRBJ1-4	.	TGTGCCAGCAGTGAAGGGAGGGCCCTAAATGAAAAACTGTTTTTT	CASSEGRALNEKLFF
TRBV3-1	TRBD2	TRBJ2-1	.	TGTGCCAGCAGCCAAGGTCAAACAATGACTAGCGGATACAATGAGCAGTTCTTC	CASSQGQTMTSGYNEQFF
TRBV27	.	TRBJ2-7	once	TGTGCCAGCAGCCCTACCCCGGACGTGGGATACGAGCAGTACTTC	CASSPTPDVGYEQYF
TRBV4-3	TRBD1	TRBJ1-1	few	TGCGCCAGCAGCCAAGATTTGGACAGGATGAACACTGAAGCTTTCTTT	CASSQDLDRMNTEAFF
TRBV4-1	.	TRBJ1-1	.	TGCGCCAGCAGCCAAGAGCCCCAGGGCCGAACTGAAGCTTTCTTT	CASSQEPQGRTEAFF
TRBV20-1	.	TRBJ2-1	few	TGCAGTGCCCGGAGACTAGGCAATGAGCAGTTCTTC	CSARRLGNEQFF
TRBV2	.	TRBJ2-1	few	TGTGCCACCCAACGGGAGAAGATTGACAATGAGCAGTTCTTC	CATQREKIDNEQFF
TRBV7-2	TRBD1	TRBJ1-2	.	TGTGCCAGCAGCATCCGAGTGGGACAGGGGGCGCGGGACGATGGCTACACCTTC	CASSIRVGQGARDDGYTF
TRBV20-1	.	TRBJ1-2	.	TGCAGTGCTAGCAACAGTAACTATGGCTACACCTTC	CSASNSNYGYTF
TRBV4-1	.	TRBJ2-7	few	TGCGCCAGCAGCCCTGAAGTAGTCTACGAGCAGTACTTC	CASSPEVVYEQYF
TRBV27	TRBD1	TRBJ2-3	.	TGTGCCAGCAGTTCACCGGGACAGGGGGCAATAGCGGGCACAGATACGCAGTATTTT	CASSSPGQGAIAGTDTQYF
TRBV11-3	TRBD2	TRBJ2-2	.	TGTGCCAGCAGCTTGCTAGCGGGCTCCGGGGAGCTGTTTTTT	CASSLLAGSGELFF
TRBV30	.	TRBJ1-1	once	TGTGCCTGGAGTGTATCCAGGAGAGCTTTCTTT	CAWSVSRRAFF
TRBV29-1	TRBD1	TRBJ2-7	few	TGCAGCGTGGGGGACAGGATCCACGAGCAGTACTTC	CSVGDRIHEQYF
TRBV4-1	.	TRBJ2-3	few	TGCGCCAGCAGCCAAGGGATCAGGGGAGGAGATACGCAGTATTTT	CASSQGIRGGDTQYF
TRBV4-1	TRBD1	TRBJ1-1	.	TGCGCCAGCAGCCTCAGGACAGGACAGAACACTGAAGCTTTCTTT	CASSLRTGQNTEAFF
TRBV20-1	.	TRBJ1-2	.	TGCAGTGCTAGAGATGGCAGCACCCCGATGGGCTACACCTTC	CSARDGSTPMGYTF
TRBV19	.	TRBJ2-7	.	TGTGCCAGTAGTATGGATCACGTCGGGACGGCCCTCGTATGGGGAATTCAGTACTTC	CASSMDHVGTALVWGIQYF
TRBV4-1	.	TRBJ2-1	.	TGCGCCAGCGCGGCCGGACAGGCGGGGACTGAGCAGTTCTTC	CASAAGQAGTEQFF
TRBV29-1	TRBD1	TRBJ1-2	few	TGCAGCGTTCAGGGACAGGGCAATGGCTACACCTTC	CSVQGQGNGYTF